A selection of T cell receptor beta chains follows, all from one sample in a study of PD-1 blockade in classical Hodgkin lymphoma. Profiling relied on immunoSEQ multiplex PCR, and the TCRdb table lists in-frame clones only, not all of them. The data hold around 96,000 clones, with approximately 88% observed a single time. The sample consisted of peripheral blood mononuclear cells (PBMCs), taken at baseline. The receptors were sampled from a human donor with classical Hodgkin lymphoma. Each CDR3 is given with its conserved first and last residue. The D gene is left open where the match is weak. A clone size is listed for some rows: how often the clone was seen (once, few, many), or a class if it is expanded.

>TRBJ2-3|TRBV11-2|NA|TRBD1
TGTGCCAGCAGCTTATACAGGGGGCTTGGAGATACGCAGTATTTT
CASSLYRGLGDTQYF
>TRBJ2-6|TRBV10-2|once|NA
TGCGCCAGCTTTCCAAGGTCTGGGGCCAACGTCCTGACTTTC
CASFPRSGANVLTF
>TRBJ2-7|TRBV5-8|NA|NA
TGTGCCAGCAGCGGGGGGCTAGCGGCCTACGAGCAGTACTTC
CASSGGLAAYEQYF
>TRBJ1-3|TRBV5-1|NA|NA
TGCGCCAGCCGGTCGGCGAGCTCTGGAAACACCATATATTTT
CASRSASSGNTIYF
>TRBJ1-1|TRBV5-1|few|NA
TGCGCCAGCAGCTTGCAGGGAGGGGAGACTGAAGCTTTCTTT
CASSLQGGETEAFF
>TRBJ2-3|TRBV11-3|NA|TRBD2
TGTGCCAGCAGCTTAGGGGCCGGGACTAGCGGGAGGGCCGGTCGAGATACGCAGTATTTT
CASSLGAGTSGRAGRDTQYF
>TRBJ1-2|TRBV2|NA|NA
TGTGCCAGCAAGGGACCCCCTGGTACTGGCTACACCTTC
CASKGPPGTGYTF
>TRBJ2-7|TRBV5-5|NA|TRBD1
TGTGCCAGCAGGGAACAACCAGGGGGCAGGTACTACGAGCAGTACTTC
CASREQPGGRYYEQYF
>TRBJ1-1|TRBV6-4|NA|TRBD1
TGTGCCAGCAGTGACTCAGACAGGGGAGACACTGAAGCTTTCTTT
CASSDSDRGDTEAFF
>TRBJ1-1|TRBV7-8|NA|NA
TGTGCCAGCAGCTTAACAGGAGACACTGAAGCTTTCTTT
CASSLTGDTEAFF
>TRBJ2-7|TRBV7-6|NA|NA
TGTGCCAGCAGCTTATTTACAGGGTTAAACTACGAGCAGTACTTC
CASSLFTGLNYEQYF
>TRBJ2-1|TRBV2|NA|NA
TGTGCCAGCAGACAGAGATCGGAGCAGTTCTTC
CASRQRSEQFF
>TRBJ2-1|TRBV6-1|NA|NA
TGTGCCAGCAGTGTACCGGGTCCGATTAAGTTCTTC
CASSVPGPIKFF
>TRBJ1-1|TRBV11-2|NA|NA
TGTGCCAGCAGCTTATTGGCTGGGAACACTGAAGCTTTCTTT
CASSLLAGNTEAFF
>TRBJ1-2|TRBV7-9|NA|NA
TGTGCCAGCGGACCCTCCCAGGTCGGCTATGGCTACACCTTC
CASGPSQVGYGYTF
>TRBJ2-5|TRBV9|NA|NA
TGTGCCAGCAGCGCCTTCCAAGAGACCCAGTACTTC
CASSAFQETQYF
>TRBJ2-1|TRBV10-2|once|TRBD2
TGCGCCAGCGGGACTAGCGGATACAATGAGCAGTTCTTC
CASGTSGYNEQFF
>TRBJ1-2|TRBV6-5|NA|TRBD1
TGTGCCAGCAGGCTGGGACAGGGAGGCTATGGCTACACCTTC
CASRLGQGGYGYTF
>TRBJ2-7|TRBV27|NA|TRBD1
TGTGCCAGCAGTTTCTTGGGACAGGGTTCCTACGAGCAGTACTTC
CASSFLGQGSYEQYF
>TRBJ1-2|TRBV5-4|NA|NA
TGTGCCAGCAGCCCGGCCCTCGGAGATGGCTACACCTTC
CASSPALGDGYTF
>TRBJ2-4|TRBV5-1|NA|NA
TGCGCCAGCAGCTCCGGGGGTGATTACATTCAGTACTTC
CASSSGGDYIQYF
>TRBJ2-5|TRBV6-4|NA|NA
TGTGCCAGCCCTTTCTTCCCTCGCCGGAGAAAAGAGACCCAGTACTTC
CASPFFPRRRKETQYF
>TRBJ1-4|TRBV7-9|NA|NA
TGTGCCAGCAGTTCCAGGGGTCGGGATGAAAAACTGTTTTTT
CASSSRGRDEKLFF
>TRBJ2-7|TRBV2|NA|NA
TGTGCCAGCAGTGGGGCAGGGGAAATTGACGAGCAGTACTTC
CASSGAGEIDEQYF
>TRBJ2-2|TRBV13|NA|TRBD1
TGTGCCAGCAGCTTATGGGACAGGGAAGCCGGGGAGCTGTTTTTT
CASSLWDREAGELFF
>TRBJ2-6|TRBV7-9|NA|NA
TGTGCCAGCACCGCGTCAGGGGCCAACGTCCTGACTTTC
CASTASGANVLTF
>TRBJ2-6|TRBV27|NA|TRBD2
TGTGCCAGCAGTTTTTCTGCCGAAGCGGGAGGGCCTACGGTCTTCTCTGGGGCCAACGTCCTGACTTTC
CASSFSAEAGGPTVFSGANVLTF
>TRBJ1-1|TRBV19|NA|NA
TGTGCCAGTAGTATAGGCGGGGTCATGAACACTGAAGCTTTCTTT
CASSIGGVMNTEAFF
>TRBJ1-1|TRBV12-5|NA|NA
TGTGCTAGTGGCCACCACAGGGCTGGGTACACTGAAGCTTTCTTT
CASGHHRAGYTEAFF
>TRBJ1-2|TRBV7-9|few|NA
TGTGCCAGCAGCCGAAGGGAGTTGGACTATGGCTACACCTTC
CASSRRELDYGYTF
>TRBJ2-5|TRBV2|NA|NA
TGTGCCACCTCCCAGGGACGTAACGCAGAGACCCAGTACTTC
CATSQGRNAETQYF
>TRBJ2-7|TRBV28|few|NA
TGTGCCAGCAGTCCTTATACTACGGGGAAGGGGGTCTACGAGCAGTACTTC
CASSPYTTGKGVYEQYF
>TRBJ2-3|TRBV5-5|NA|NA
TGTGCCAGCAGCCCCACAGATACGCAGTATTTT
CASSPTDTQYF
>TRBJ2-7|TRBV2|NA|NA
TGTGCCAGCAACCTCGGGGGACAGTCCTACGAGCAGTACTTC
CASNLGGQSYEQYF
>TRBJ2-3|TRBV2|NA|TRBD2
TGTGCCAGCAGTGAGGGACTAGCGGGAGTGGGGACAGATACGCAGTATTTT
CASSEGLAGVGTDTQYF
>TRBJ2-1|TRBV7-2|NA|TRBD1
TGTGCCAGCAGCCCCGGGACAGGGGGCTTACATGAGCAGTTCTTC
CASSPGTGGLHEQFF
>TRBJ2-7|TRBV5-1|NA|TRBD2
TGCGCCAGCAGCGCCTCCGGGACTAGCGGGAGTAGCCCGTACTTC
CASSASGTSGSSPYF
>TRBJ2-2|TRBV6-4|NA|NA
TGTGCCAGCAGTCCCCGGTGGGGCGGGGAGCTGTTTTTT
CASSPRWGGELFF
>TRBJ1-2|TRBV6-5|NA|TRBD1
TGTGCCAGCAGTCAAGGACAGGGATCATTCTATGGCTACACCTTC
CASSQGQGSFYGYTF
>TRBJ2-3|TRBV27|NA|NA
TGTGCCAGCAGCTTTGTCGGGGGGCACACAGATACGCAGTATTTT
CASSFVGGHTDTQYF